This TCR beta chain originates from a study of resident and recirculating memory T cells in vitiligo. Study in general: Each patient gave two lesional and two nonlesional epidermal shave biopsies, plus PBMCs.

Measured with immunoSEQ multiplex PCR; TCRdb has only the in-frame clones, and not every one. The table has 70,000 to 95,000 clones, about 92% seen once; the top ten hold approximately 4.8%. This clone occurred a few times. The receptor's source is a male donor with vitiligo. Sequences were obtained from blood.

The CDR3 reads CASVRTGRQETQYF. The CDR3 nucleotides are TGTGCCAGCGTTCGGACAGGGCGACAAGAGACCCAGTACTTC. The chain combines TRBV7-9 with TRBJ2-5; 8 nucleotides line up with TRBD1. This CDR3 contains 14 residues. Germline V gives CDR1 SEHNR, CDR2 FQNEAQ (reference sequence). The junction had 7 bases not matched to a gene; V was cut back by 8 bases and J by 2 bases. Full variable domain (rest looked up from reference TRBV7-9 and TRBJ2-5): DTGVSQNPRHKITKRGQNVTFRCDPISEHNRLYWYRQTLGQGPEFLTYFQNEAQLEKSRLLSDRFSAERPKGSFSTLEIQRTEQGDSAMYLCASVRTGRQETQYFGPGTRLLVL.